This TCR beta chain was identified during a study of blood T cell repertoires in COVID-19. Study-wide background: T cells, B-cell-depleted T cells, or PBMCs supplied cDNA or gDNA.

The CDR3 contains 17 residues. CDR1 and CDR2 from the germline V gene are SGHAT and FQNNGV. With V trimmed by 0 bases and J by 5 bases, 10 bases remained unmatched. There are a few counts of this clone. The repertoire was sequenced with immunoSEQ multiplex PCR; TCRdb's copy has only in-frame clones and lacks some. The table shows fewer than 200,000 clones, with roughly 93% occurring only once. This chain uses TRBV11-2 with TRBJ2-3; 8 nucleotides agree with TRBD1. The source is a man aged 18 to 29 with COVID-19, enrolled during active disease. The sequenced sample consisted of peripheral blood. In DNA, the CDR3 is TGTGCCAGCAGCTTAGAAGGTGGGACAGGTTGGGAAGATACGCAGTATTTT. Protein: CASSLEGGTGWEDTQYF. The full variable domain, its missing parts supplied by reference TRBV11-2 and TRBJ2-3, is EAGVAQSPRYKIIEKRQSVAFWCNPISGHATLYWYQQILGQGPKLLIQFQNNGVVDDSQLPKDRFSAERLKGVDSTLKIQPAKLEDSAVYLCASSLEGGTGWEDTQYFGPGTRLTVL.